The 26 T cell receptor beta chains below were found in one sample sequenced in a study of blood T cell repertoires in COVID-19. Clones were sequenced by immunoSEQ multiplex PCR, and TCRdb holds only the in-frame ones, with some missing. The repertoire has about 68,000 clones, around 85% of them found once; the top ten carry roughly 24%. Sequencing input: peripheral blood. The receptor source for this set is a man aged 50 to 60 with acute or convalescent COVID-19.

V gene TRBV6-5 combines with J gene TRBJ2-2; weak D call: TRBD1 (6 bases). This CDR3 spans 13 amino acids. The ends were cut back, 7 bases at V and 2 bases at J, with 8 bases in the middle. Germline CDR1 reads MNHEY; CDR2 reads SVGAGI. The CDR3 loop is CASTDRNTGELFF. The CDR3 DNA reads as TGTGCCAGCACGGACAGAAACACCGGGGAGCTGTTTTTT.

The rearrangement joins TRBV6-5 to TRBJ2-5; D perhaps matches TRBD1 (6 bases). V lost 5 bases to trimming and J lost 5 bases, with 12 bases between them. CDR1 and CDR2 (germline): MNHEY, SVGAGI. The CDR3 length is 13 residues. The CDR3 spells CASSPGTPETQYF. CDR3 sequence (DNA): TGTGCCAGCAGTCCCGGGACACCGGAGACCCAGTACTTC.

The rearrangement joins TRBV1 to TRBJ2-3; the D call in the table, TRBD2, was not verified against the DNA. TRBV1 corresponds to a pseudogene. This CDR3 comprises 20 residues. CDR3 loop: CTSSQDRRLAGGVWTDTQYF. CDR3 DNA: TGCACCAGCAGCCAAGATCGCCGCCTAGCGGGGGGTGTTTGGACAGATACGCAGTATTTT.

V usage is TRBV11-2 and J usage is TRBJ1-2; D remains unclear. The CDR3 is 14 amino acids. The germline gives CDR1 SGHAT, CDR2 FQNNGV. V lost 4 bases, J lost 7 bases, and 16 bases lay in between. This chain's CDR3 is CASSSTSPESGYTF. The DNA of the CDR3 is TGTGCCAGCAGCTCTACGTCTCCGGAGAGTGGCTACACCTTC.

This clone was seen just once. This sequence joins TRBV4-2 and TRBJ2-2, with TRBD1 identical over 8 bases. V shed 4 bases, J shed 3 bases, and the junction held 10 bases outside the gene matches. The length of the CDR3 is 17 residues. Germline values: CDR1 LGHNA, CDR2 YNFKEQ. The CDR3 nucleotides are TGTGCCAGCAGCCCGGACAGGGTCCGCATGGACACCGGGGAGCTGTTTTTT. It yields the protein CASSPDRVRMDTGELFF.

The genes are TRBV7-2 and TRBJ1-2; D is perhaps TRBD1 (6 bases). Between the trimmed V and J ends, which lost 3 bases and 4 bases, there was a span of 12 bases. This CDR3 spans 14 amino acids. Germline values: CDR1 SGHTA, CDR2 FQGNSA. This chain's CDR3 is CASSLTGGGYGYTF. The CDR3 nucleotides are TGTGCCAGCAGCTTGACAGGTGGTGGCTATGGCTACACCTTC. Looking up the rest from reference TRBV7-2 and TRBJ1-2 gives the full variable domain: GAGVSQSPSNKVTEKGKDVELRCDPISGHTALYWYRQSLGQGLEFLIYFQGNSAPDKSGLPSDRFSAERTGGSVSTLTIQRTQQEDSAVYLCASSLTGGGYGYTFGSGTRLTVV.

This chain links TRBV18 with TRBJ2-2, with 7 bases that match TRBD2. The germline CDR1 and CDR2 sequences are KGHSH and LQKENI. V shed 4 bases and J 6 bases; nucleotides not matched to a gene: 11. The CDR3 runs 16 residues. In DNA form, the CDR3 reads TGTGCCAGCTCACGAACCCGGAGCGGGGATTCCGGGGAGCTGTTTTTT. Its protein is CASSRTRSGDSGELFF.

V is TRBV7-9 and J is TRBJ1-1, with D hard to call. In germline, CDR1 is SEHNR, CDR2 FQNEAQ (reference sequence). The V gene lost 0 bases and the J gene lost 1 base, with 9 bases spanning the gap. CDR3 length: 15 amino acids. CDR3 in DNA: TGTGCCAGCAGCTTAGCTCGGGAGAGGAACACTGAAGCTTTCTTT. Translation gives CASSLARERNTEAFF. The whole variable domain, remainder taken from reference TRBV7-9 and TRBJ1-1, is DTGVSQNPRHKITKRGQNVTFRCDPISEHNRLYWYRQTLGQGPEFLTYFQNEAQLEKSRLLSDRFSAERPKGSFSTLEIQRTEQGDSAMYLCASSLARERNTEAFFGQGTRLTVV.

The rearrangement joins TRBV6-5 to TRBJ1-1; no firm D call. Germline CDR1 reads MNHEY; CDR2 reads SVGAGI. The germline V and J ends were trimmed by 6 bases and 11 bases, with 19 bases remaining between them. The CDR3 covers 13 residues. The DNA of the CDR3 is TGTGCCAGCAGCTTGACGGACGGACTTCGGGCTTTCTTT. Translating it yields CASSLTDGLRAFF.

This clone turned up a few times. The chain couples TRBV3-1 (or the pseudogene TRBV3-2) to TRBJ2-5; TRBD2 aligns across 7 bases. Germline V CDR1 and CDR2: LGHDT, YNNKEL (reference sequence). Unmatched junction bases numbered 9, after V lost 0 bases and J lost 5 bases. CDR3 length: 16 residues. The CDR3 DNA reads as TGTGCCAGCAGCCAAGATAGAGTAGCGGGCTGGGAGACCCAGTACTTC. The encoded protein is CASSQDRVAGWETQYF.

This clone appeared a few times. The CDR3 reads CASTVRGSGNTIYF. For the CDR3, the DNA is TGTGCCAGCACTGTAAGAGGGTCTGGAAACACCATATATTTT. The rearrangement links TRBV11-2 to TRBJ1-3, with D unresolved. The length of the CDR3 is 14 residues. Deletions cut 7 bases from V and 1 base from J, with 11 bases between. CDR1 SGHAT and CDR2 FQNNGV come from the germline V gene.

Written as DNA, the CDR3 is TGCAGCGTGGTGACAGGGTCCACCGGGGAGCTGTTTTTT. The encoded protein is CSVVTGSTGELFF. J is TRBJ2-2 and V is TRBV29-1, with 7 bases matching TRBD1. Germline V lookup: CDR1 SQVTM, CDR2 ANQGSEA. Germline trimming cut 6 bases from V and 4 bases from J; bases unmatched to any gene: 5. The CDR3 length is 13 residues.

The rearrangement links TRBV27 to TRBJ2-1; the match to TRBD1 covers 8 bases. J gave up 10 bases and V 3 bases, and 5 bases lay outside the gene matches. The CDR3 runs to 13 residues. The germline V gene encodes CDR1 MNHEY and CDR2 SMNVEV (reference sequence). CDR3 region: CASSFNRGREQFF. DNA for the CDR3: TGTGCCAGCAGTTTCAACAGGGGGAGGGAGCAGTTCTTC.

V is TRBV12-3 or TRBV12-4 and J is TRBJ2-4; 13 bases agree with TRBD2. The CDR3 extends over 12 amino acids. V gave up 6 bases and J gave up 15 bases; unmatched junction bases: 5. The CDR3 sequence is CASRPGLAGMYF. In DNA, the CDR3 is TGTGCCAGCAGGCCGGGACTAGCGGGGATGTACTTC.

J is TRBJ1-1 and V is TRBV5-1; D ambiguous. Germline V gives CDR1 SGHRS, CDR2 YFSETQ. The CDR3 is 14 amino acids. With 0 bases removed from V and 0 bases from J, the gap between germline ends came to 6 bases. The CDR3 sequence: CASSLALLNTEAFF. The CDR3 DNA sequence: TGCGCCAGCAGCTTGGCTCTACTGAACACTGAAGCTTTCTTT. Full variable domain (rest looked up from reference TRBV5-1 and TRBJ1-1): KAGVTQTPRYLIKTRGQQVTLSCSPISGHRSVSWYQQTPGQGLQFLFEYFSETQRNKGNFPGRFSGRQFSNSRSEMNVSTLELGDSALYLCASSLALLNTEAFFGQGTRLTVV.

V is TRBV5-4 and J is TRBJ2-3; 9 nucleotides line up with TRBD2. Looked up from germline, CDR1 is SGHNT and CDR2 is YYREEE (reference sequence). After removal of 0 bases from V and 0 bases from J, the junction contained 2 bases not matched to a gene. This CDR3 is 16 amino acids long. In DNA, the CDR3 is TGTGCCAGCAGCTTGGTGCGGGGGGGTAGCACAGATACGCAGTATTTT. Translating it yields CASSLVRGGSTDTQYF. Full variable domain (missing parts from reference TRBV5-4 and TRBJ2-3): ETGVTQSPTHLIKTRGQQVTLRCSSQSGHNTVSWYQQALGQGPQFIFQYYREEENGRGNFPPRFSGLQFPNYSSELNVNALELDDSALYLCASSLVRGGSTDTQYFGPGTRLTVL.

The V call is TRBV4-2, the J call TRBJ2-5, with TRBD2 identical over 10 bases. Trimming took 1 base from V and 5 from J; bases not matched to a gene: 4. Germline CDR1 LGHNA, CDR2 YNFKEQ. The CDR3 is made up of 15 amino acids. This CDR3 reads CASSQVAGGMETQYF. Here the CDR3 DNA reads TGTGCCAGCAGCCAAGTAGCGGGGGGCATGGAGACCCAGTACTTC.

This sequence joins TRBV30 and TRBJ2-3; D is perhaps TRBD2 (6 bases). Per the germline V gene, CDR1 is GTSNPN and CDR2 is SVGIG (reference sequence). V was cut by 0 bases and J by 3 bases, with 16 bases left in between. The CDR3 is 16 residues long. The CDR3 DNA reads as TGTGCCTGGAGTGTCCCGCCCGGAGGGGCGACAGATACGCAGTATTTT. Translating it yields CAWSVPPGGATDTQYF. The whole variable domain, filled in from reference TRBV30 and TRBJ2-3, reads SQTIHQWPATLVQPVGSPLSLECTVEGTSNPNLYWYRQAAGRGLQLLFYSVGIGQISSEVPQNLSASRPQDRQFILSSKKLLLSDSGFYLCAWSVPPGGATDTQYFGPGTRLTVL.

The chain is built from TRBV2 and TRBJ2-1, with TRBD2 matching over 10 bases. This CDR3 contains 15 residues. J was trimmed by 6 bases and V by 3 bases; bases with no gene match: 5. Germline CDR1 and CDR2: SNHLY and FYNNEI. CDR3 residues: CASSDGTSVFNEQFF. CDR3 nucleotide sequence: TGTGCCAGCAGTGATGGGACTAGCGTCTTCAATGAGCAGTTCTTC.

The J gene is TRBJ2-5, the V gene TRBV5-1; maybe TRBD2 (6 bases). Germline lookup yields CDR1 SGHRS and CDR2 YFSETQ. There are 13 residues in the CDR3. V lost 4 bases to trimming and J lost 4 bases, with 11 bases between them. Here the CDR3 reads CASSRGTGETQYF. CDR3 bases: TGCGCCAGCAGCCGCGGGACCGGAGAGACCCAGTACTTC. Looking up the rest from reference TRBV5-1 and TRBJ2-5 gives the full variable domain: KAGVTQTPRYLIKTRGQQVTLSCSPISGHRSVSWYQQTPGQGLQFLFEYFSETQRNKGNFPGRFSGRQFSNSRSEMNVSTLELGDSALYLCASSRGTGETQYFGPGTRLLVL.

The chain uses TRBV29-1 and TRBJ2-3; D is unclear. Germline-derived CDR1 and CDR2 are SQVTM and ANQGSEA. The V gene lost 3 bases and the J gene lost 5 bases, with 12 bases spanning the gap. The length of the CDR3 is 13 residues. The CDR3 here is CSVEYSPGDTQYF. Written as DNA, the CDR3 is TGCAGCGTTGAGTATAGCCCGGGAGATACGCAGTATTTT.

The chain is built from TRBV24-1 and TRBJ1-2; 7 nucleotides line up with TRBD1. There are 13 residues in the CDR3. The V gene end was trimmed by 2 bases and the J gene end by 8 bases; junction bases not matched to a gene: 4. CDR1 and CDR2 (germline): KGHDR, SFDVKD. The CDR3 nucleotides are TGTGCCACCAGTGATTCCGGGACAGAGGGCTACACCTTC. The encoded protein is CATSDSGTEGYTF.

CDR3 protein: CASSPRDSKETQYF. DNA of the CDR3: TGTGCCAGCAGTCCCCGGGACAGTAAAGAGACCCAGTACTTC. V gene TRBV11-3 combines with J gene TRBJ2-5, with 7 bases that match TRBD1. The germline CDR1 and CDR2 sequences are SGHNT and YENEEA. Trimming at V came to 6 bases and at J to 3 bases, leaving 7 bases not matched to a gene. The CDR3 is made up of 14 amino acids. Drawing the rest from reference TRBV11-3 and TRBJ2-5, the complete variable domain is EAGVVQSPRYKIIEKKQPVAFWCNPISGHNTLYWYLQNLGQGPELLIRYENEEAVDDSQLPKDRFSAERLKGVDSTLKIQPAELGDSAVYLCASSPRDSKETQYFGPGTRLLVL.

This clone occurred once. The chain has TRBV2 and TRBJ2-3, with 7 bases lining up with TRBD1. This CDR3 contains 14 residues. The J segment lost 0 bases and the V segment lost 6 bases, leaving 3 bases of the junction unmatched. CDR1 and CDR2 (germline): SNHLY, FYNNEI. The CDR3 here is CASRGGQSTDTQYF. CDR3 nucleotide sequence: TGTGCCAGCAGAGGGGGACAGAGCACAGATACGCAGTATTTT.

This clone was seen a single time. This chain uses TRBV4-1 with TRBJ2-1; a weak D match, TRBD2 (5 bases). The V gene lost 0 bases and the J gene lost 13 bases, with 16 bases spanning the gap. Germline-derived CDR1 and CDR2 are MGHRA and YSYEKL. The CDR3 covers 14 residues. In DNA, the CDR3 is TGCGCCAGCAGCCAAGACCGGAGCCGCCGGGATCAGTTCTTC. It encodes CASSQDRSRRDQFF.

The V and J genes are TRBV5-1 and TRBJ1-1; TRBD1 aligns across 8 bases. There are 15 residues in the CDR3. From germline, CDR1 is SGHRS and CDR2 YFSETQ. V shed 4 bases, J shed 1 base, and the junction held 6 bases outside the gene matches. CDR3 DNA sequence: TGCGCCAGCAGCCGAACCGGACAGGGGAACACTGAAGCTTTCTTT. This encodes CASSRTGQGNTEAFF.